The 9 T cell receptor beta chains listed next were all sequenced from one sample in a study of T-cell memory formation after mild COVID-19. TCRdb re-called the 5' RACE reads through MiXCR, storing one row per CDR3 protein. The sample consists of roughly 600,000 distinct CDR3 sequences, more than 15% of them appearing once. The sample consisted of PBMCs or a T cell subset sorted from them (not recorded which). All receptors come from an adult woman who had mild COVID-19 (a few samples of this study predate the infection). Cell type and time point are not known.

This clonotype is a singleton in its sample. The chain is built from TRBV18 and TRBJ1-2; TRBD1 might be the D (5 bases). The germline V and J ends were trimmed by 3 bases and 1 base, with 12 bases remaining between them. Germline V gene sequence: CDR1 KGHSH, CDR2 LQKENI. The length of the CDR3 is 15 residues. The CDR3 DNA sequence: TGTGCCAGCTCACCGGCACAGGAGTTTAACTATGGCTACACCTTC. This sequence encodes CASSPAQEFNYGYTF.

This chain uses TRBV2 with TRBJ2-2; D gene unclear. Per the germline V gene, CDR1 is SNHLY and CDR2 is FYNNEI. The CDR3 extends over 12 amino acids. Trimming took 7 bases from V and 1 from J, leaving 4 bases between them. The CDR3 here is CASMGNTGELFF. Here the CDR3 DNA reads TGTGCCAGCATGGGGAACACCGGGGAGCTGTTTTTT.

This clonotype was detected only a few times. V usage is TRBV12-3 or TRBV12-4 and J usage is TRBJ1-5; D might be TRBD1 (6 bases). Trimming left V 6 bases short and J 1 base short, with 13 bases between. The length of the CDR3 is 15 residues. The CDR3 here is CASRPTGGSNQPQHF. CDR3 nucleotides: TGTGCCAGCAGACCGACAGGTGGAAGCAATCAGCCCCAGCATTTT.

The table lists this clonotype with a few counts. The chain is built from TRBV20-1 and TRBJ1-2, with TRBD1 as a possible D gene (6 bases). CDR1 is DFQATT and CDR2 is SNEGSKA in the germline V gene (reference sequence). The CDR3 has 11 residues. Trimming took 6 bases from V and 5 from J, leaving 10 bases between them. CDR3 in DNA: TGCAGTGCCAAGAGGGGGTATGGCTACACCTTC. It yields the protein CSAKRGYGYTF.

This chain links TRBV4-3 with TRBJ2-1; D call uncertain. Per the germline V gene, CDR1 is LGHNA and CDR2 is YSLEER. The CDR3 runs 14 residues. Trimming removed 0 bases at V and 6 bases at J, with 9 bases between. For the CDR3, the DNA is TGCGCCAGCAGCCAAGAACCCACGAGCAATGAGCAGTTCTTC. As protein: CASSQEPTSNEQFF.

There are a few counts of this clonotype. This rearrangement joins TRBV6-5 to TRBJ2-3; 8 bases fit TRBD2. Trimming cost V 6 bases and J 5 bases; bases outside gene matches: 10. The CDR3 has 15 residues. Germline assignment: CDR1 MNHEY and CDR2 SVGAGI. CDR3 nucleotides: TGTGCCAGCAGATCAAGCGGGGGACGGGGAGATACGCAGTATTTT. Its protein product is CASRSSGGRGDTQYF.

The rearrangement uses TRBV7-6 and TRBJ2-1, with D uncertain. Germline values: CDR1 SGHVS, CDR2 FNYEAQ. This CDR3 is built from 16 residues. The V and J ends lost 5 bases and 5 bases respectively, with 19 bases between them. The CDR3 here is CASSPDPEQPHNEQFF. CDR3 bases: TGTGCCAGCAGCCCAGATCCGGAGCAACCCCACAATGAGCAGTTCTTC.

This clonotype was seen only a few times. V gene TRBV5-6 combines with J gene TRBJ2-7, with TRBD2 matching over 7 bases. Germline V gene sequence: CDR1 SGHDT, CDR2 YYEEEE. V gave up 3 bases and J gave up 0 bases; unmatched junction bases: 6. This CDR3 comprises 15 residues. CDR3 DNA: TGTGCCAGCAGCTCGCTAGCGGCGATCTCCTACGAGCAGTACTTC. Its protein product is CASSSLAAISYEQYF.

This chain connects TRBV2 to TRBJ1-2; 8 positions agree with TRBD1. Germline lookup yields CDR1 SNHLY and CDR2 FYNNEI. Losses at the gene ends were 8 bases for V and 4 bases for J; bases not matched to a gene: 9. CDR3 size: 14 residues. Here the CDR3 reads CASFQGARGYGYTF. Written as DNA, the CDR3 is TGTGCCAGCTTTCAGGGGGCGAGGGGCTATGGCTACACCTTC.